This T cell receptor (beta chain) originates from a study of blood T cells in healthy people across ages. Points from the study as a whole: It was held that diversity estimates obtained from one million T cells represented underestimates. Per million T cells, the diversity of TCR beta decreased roughly linearly as age advanced.

PCR was performed a second time for about 6 to 12 cycles using a sample-barcoded 5' primer and a J-beta primer mix. Each cDNA molecule carried a tag from a template-switch adaptor that contained 12 random nucleotides. TCRdb analysed the 5' RACE reads with MiXCR anew, one entry per CDR3 protein. The sample lists approximately 670,000 distinct CDR3 sequences, over 40% occurring once. Between the trimmed V and J ends, which lost 3 bases and 5 bases, there was a span of 14 bases. Germline CDR1 is SQVTM and CDR2 is ANQGSEA. CDR3 length: 14 residues. Isolating PBMCs gave at least 7 million of these cells per sample. Many counts were recorded for this clonotype. Its antigen is unidentified.

The chain couples TRBV29-1 to TRBJ2-1; perhaps TRBD1 as D (6 bases). The sequenced sample consisted of blood. The TCR sequence derives from a man older than 75 in good health. Written as DNA, the CDR3 is TGCAGCGTTGAGGCAGGGGCCGACGACAATGAGCAGTTCTTC. It translates to CSVEAGADDNEQFF.